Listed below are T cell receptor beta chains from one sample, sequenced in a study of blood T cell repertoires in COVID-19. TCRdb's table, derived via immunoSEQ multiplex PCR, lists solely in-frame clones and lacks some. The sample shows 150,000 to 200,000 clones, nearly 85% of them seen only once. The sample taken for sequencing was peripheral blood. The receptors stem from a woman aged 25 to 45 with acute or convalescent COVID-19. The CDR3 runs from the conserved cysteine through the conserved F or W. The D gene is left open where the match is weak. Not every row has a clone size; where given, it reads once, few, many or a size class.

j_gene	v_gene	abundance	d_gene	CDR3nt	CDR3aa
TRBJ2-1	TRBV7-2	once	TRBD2	TGTGCCAGCAGCTCCTCGGGGGGGGGATACAATGAGCAGTTCTTC	CASSSSGGGYNEQFF
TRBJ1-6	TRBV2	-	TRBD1	TGTGCCAGCAGTGAAGTAGGGGACAGCCGACTCTATAATTCACCCCTCCACTTT	CASSEVGDSRLYNSPLHF
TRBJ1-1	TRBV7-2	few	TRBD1	TGTGCCAGCAGCTACTATGGGACAGGGAACACTGAAGCTTTCTTT	CASSYYGTGNTEAFF
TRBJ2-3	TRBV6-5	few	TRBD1	TGTGCCAGCAGGGCGGGACAGGGGTACACAGATACGCAGTATTTT	CASRAGQGYTDTQYF
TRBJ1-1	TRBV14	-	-	TGTGCCAGCAGCCACCCCGGTGGCACTGAAGCTTTCTTT	CASSHPGGTEAFF
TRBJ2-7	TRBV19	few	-	TGTGCCAGTAGTATAGGAAGGGGGTCATACGAGCAGTACTTC	CASSIGRGSYEQYF
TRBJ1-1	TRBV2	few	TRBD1	TGTGCCAGCAGCCCCTGGACAGGGGGCACTGAAGCTTTCTTT	CASSPWTGGTEAFF
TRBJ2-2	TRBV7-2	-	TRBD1	TGTGCCAGCAGCCCCCGGGACAGGGCCACCGGGGAGCTGTTTTTT	CASSPRDRATGELFF
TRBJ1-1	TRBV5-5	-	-	TGTGCCAGCAGCCCAGGGGTTCCAGAGAGGCGGAACACTGAAGCTTTCTTT	CASSPGVPERRNTEAFF
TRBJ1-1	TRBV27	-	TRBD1	TGTGCCAGCAGTTTCCCCGGACAGGTGGGTCTGGGGACTGAAGCTTTCTTT	CASSFPGQVGLGTEAFF
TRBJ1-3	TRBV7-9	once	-	TGTGCCAGCAGGAAACAAGACTCTGGAAACACCATATATTTT	CASRKQDSGNTIYF
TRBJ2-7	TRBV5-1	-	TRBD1	TGCGCCAGCAGCTACCTACCGGGACAGGGGTACGAGCAGTACTTC	CASSYLPGQGYEQYF
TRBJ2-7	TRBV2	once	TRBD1	TGTGCCAGCAGTGTGGGGAGGGACAGGGCTCACGAGCAGTACTTC	CASSVGRDRAHEQYF
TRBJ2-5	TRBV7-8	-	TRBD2	TGTGCCAGCAGCTTCCCCTATAGCGGGCGGCAAGAGACCCAGTACTTC	CASSFPYSGRQETQYF
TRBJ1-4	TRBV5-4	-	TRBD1	TGTGCCAGCAGCTTACAGGGGTATAATAATGAAAAACTGTTTTTT	CASSLQGYNNEKLFF
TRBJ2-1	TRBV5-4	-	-	TGTGCCAGCAGCCTAGAGGACAGTAGGGACAATGAGCAGTTCTTC	CASSLEDSRDNEQFF
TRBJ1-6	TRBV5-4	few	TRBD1	TGTGCCAGCAGCCGACAGGGGGGTAGGGATTCACCCCTCCACTTT	CASSRQGGRDSPLHF
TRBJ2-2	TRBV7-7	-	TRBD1	TGTGCCAGCAGCTTAAGACAGGGCCTCACGAACACCGGGGAGCTGTTTTTT	CASSLRQGLTNTGELFF
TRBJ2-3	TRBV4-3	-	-	TGCGCCAGCAGCCAGAGACTAGCAGATACGCAGTATTTT	CASSQRLADTQYF
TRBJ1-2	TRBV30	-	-	TGTGCCTGGAGTCCATCACTAGGATCTTATGGCTACACCTTC	CAWSPSLGSYGYTF
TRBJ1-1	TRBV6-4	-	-	TGTGCCAGCAGCCGGGAGGCAGGGCAGAACCTTAATGCTTTCTTT	CASSREAGQNLNAFF
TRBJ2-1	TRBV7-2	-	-	TGTGCCAGCAGCTTAGATGCTATCCGCCATCGGTTCTTC	CASSLDAIRHRFF
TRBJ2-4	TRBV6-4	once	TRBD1	TGTGCCAGCAGTAAACCCAAGGGGGCGGGCATTCAGTACTTC	CASSKPKGAGIQYF
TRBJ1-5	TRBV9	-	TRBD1	TGTGCCAGCAGCGTAGAGGGGACAGTGAATCAGCCCCAGCATTTT	CASSVEGTVNQPQHF
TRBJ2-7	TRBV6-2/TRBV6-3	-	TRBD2	TGTGCCAGCAGTGTTCGGGAGGAGTACGAGCAGTACTTC	CASSVREEYEQYF
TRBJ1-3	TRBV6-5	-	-	TGTGCCAGCAGTTCCTGGGGGGATTCTGGAAACACCATATATTTT	CASSSWGDSGNTIYF
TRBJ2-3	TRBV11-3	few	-	TGTGCCAGCAGCTTCCAGGGTGGGTATGGAGATACGCAGTATTTT	CASSFQGGYGDTQYF
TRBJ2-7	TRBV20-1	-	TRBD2	TGCAGTGCTAGTGTAGGAGCGGGAGATTTCGGGGAGCAGTACTTC	CSASVGAGDFGEQYF
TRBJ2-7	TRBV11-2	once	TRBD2	TGTGCCAGCAGCTTAGAAGGTAGCGGGAGGTACGAGCAGTACTTC	CASSLEGSGRYEQYF
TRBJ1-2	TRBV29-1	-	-	TGCAGCGTTGAAGATCGAGGGTGGGATGGCTACACCTTC	CSVEDRGWDGYTF
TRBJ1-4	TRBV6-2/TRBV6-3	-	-	TGTGCCAGCAGTTACTCGAGAGCGGAACTGTTTTTT	CASSYSRAELFF
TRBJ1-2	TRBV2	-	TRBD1	TGTGCCAGCCGGACAGGGGGGGACTATGGCTACACCTTC	CASRTGGDYGYTF
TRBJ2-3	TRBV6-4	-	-	TGTGCCATCAAGCTAGTACCAAGCACAGATACGCAGTATTTT	CAIKLVPSTDTQYF
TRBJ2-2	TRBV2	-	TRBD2	TGTGCCAGGTCTAGCGGGGCGAACACCGGGGAGCTGTTTTTT	CARSSGANTGELFF
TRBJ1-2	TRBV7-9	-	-	TGTGCCAGCAGCTTAACCACAGCTAACTATGGCTACACCTTC	CASSLTTANYGYTF
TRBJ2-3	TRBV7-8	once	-	TGTGCCAGCAGCGGCATCCACGCAGATACGCAGTATTTT	CASSGIHADTQYF
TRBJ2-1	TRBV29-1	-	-	TGCAGCGTTGGGGGGGGGCCAAGGTATGAGCAGTTCTTC	CSVGGGPRYEQFF
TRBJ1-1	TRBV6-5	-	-	TGTGCCAGCAGCCCCCCAGGCAGGCAGAACACTGAAGCTTTCTTT	CASSPPGRQNTEAFF
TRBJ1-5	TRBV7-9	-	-	TGTGCCAGCAGCTTGGGCGACACGAGCAATCAGCCCCAGCATTTT	CASSLGDTSNQPQHF
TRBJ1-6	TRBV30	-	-	TGTGCCTGGAGTTCCACCAGGGGCAAATCACCCCTCCACTTT	CAWSSTRGKSPLHF
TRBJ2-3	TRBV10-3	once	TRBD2	TGTGCCATCACTTCGGGGGGAGATACGCAGTATTTT	CAITSGGDTQYF
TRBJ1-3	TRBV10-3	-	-	TGTGCCATCAGCCAGGGTTCTCTGGGAAACACCATATATTTT	CAISQGSLGNTIYF
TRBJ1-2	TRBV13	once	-	TGTGCCAGCAGCTTGAGCCCGGGGGATGGCTACACCTTC	CASSLSPGDGYTF
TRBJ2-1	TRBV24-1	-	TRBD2	TGTGCCACCAGTGACCCCGCCCAGGGACTAGCGGGAAATGAGCAGTTCTTC	CATSDPAQGLAGNEQFF
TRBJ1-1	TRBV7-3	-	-	TGTGCCAGCAGCTTCCGACAGGCCGGCGAAGCTTTCTTT	CASSFRQAGEAFF